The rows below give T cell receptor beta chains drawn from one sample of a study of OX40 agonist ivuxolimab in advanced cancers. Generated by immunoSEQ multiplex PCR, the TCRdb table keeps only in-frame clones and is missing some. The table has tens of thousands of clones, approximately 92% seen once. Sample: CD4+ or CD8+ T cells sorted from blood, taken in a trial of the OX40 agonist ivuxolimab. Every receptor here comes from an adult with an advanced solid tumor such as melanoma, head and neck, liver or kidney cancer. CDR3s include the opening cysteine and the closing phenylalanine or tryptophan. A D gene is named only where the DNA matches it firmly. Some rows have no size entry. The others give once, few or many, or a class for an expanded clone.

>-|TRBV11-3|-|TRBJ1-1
CASSLHQNTEAFF
TGTGCCAGCAGCTTACACCAGAACACTGAAGCTTTCTTT
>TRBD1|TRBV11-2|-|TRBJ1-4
CASSHPPGQGEKLFF
TGTGCCAGCAGCCACCCCCCGGGACAGGGGGAAAAACTGTTTTTT
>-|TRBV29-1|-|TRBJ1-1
CSVDLGGNTEAFF
TGCAGCGTTGATCTGGGAGGGAACACTGAAGCTTTCTTT
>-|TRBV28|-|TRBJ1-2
CASSLGGGPNYGYTF
TGTGCCAGCAGTTTAGGAGGGGGACCCAACTATGGCTACACCTTC
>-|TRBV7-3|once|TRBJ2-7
CASSPRGGEPAYEQYF
TGTGCCAGCAGCCCAAGGGGGGGAGAACCCGCCTACGAGCAGTACTTC
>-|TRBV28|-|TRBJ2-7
CASSLIAVRGEQYF
TGTGCCAGCAGTTTAATTGCCGTAAGGGGCGAGCAGTACTTC
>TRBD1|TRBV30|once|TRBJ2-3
CALAWQGAGDTQYF
TGTGCCTTAGCCTGGCAGGGGGCAGGGGATACGCAGTATTTT
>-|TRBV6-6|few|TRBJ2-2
CAGTGFNTGELFF
TGTGCCGGGACGGGCTTCAACACCGGGGAGCTGTTTTTT
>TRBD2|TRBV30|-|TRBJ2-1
CAWSLRTSGAYNEQFF
TGTGCCTGGTCACTGAGGACTAGCGGGGCCTACAATGAGCAGTTCTTC
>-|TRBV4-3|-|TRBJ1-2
CASSQDGAGVYTF
TGCGCCAGCAGCCAAGATGGGGCAGGGGTTTACACCTTC
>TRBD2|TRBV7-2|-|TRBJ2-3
CASSSAGESTDTQYF
TGTGCCAGCAGCAGCGCGGGGGAAAGCACAGATACGCAGTATTTT
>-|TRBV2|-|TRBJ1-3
CASSEIRGPGNTIYF
TGTGCCAGCAGTGAAATCCGGGGGCCTGGAAACACCATATATTTT
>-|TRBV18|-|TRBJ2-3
CASSPSYATDTQYF
TGTGCCAGCTCACCATCCTACGCGACAGATACGCAGTATTTT
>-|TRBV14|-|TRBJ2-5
CASSHLRGGRETQYF
TGTGCCAGCAGCCATTTAAGGGGAGGAAGGGAGACCCAGTACTTC
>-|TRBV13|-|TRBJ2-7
CASSQRYEQYF
TGTGCCAGCAGCCAGCGATACGAGCAGTACTTC
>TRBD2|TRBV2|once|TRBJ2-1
CASRPEGRGFF
TGTGCCAGCAGGCCGGAGGGGAGGGGGTTCTTC
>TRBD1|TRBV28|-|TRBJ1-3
CASSFQGAASGNTIYF
TGTGCCAGCAGTTTTCAGGGGGCGGCCTCTGGAAACACCATATATTTT
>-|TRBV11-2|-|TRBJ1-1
CASSSRAEYTEAFF
TGTGCCAGCAGCTCTCGGGCGGAATACACTGAAGCTTTCTTT
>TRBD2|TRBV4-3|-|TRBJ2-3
CASSHFRTSGGWNTQYF
TGCGCCAGCAGCCATTTCAGGACTAGCGGGGGGTGGAATACGCAGTATTTT
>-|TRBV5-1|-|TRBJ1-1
CASSGGENTEAFF
TGCGCCAGCAGCGGGGGGGAAAACACTGAAGCTTTCTTT
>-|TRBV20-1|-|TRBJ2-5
CSATRGETQYF
TGCAGTGCCACTCGGGGGGAGACCCAGTACTTC
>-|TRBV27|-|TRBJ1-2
CASSFAPRSYGYTF
TGTGCCAGCAGTTTCGCTCCCCGTTCCTATGGCTACACCTTC
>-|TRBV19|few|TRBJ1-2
CASSYDRPSSNYGYTF
TGTGCCAGTAGTTATGACAGGCCATCCTCTAACTATGGCTACACCTTC
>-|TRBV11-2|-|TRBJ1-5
CASSLALFQPQHF
TGTGCCAGCAGCTTAGCCCTATTCCAGCCCCAGCATTTT
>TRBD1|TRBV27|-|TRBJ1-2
CASSRDRGVGGYTF
TGTGCCAGCAGTCGGGACAGGGGGGTGGGTGGCTACACCTTC
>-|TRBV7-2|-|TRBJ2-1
CASSLSLARHEQFF
TGTGCCAGCAGCTTAAGTTTAGCGAGGCATGAGCAGTTCTTC
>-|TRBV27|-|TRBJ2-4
CASSPTAGAKNIQYF
TGTGCCAGCAGTCCGACAGCTGGGGCCAAAAACATTCAGTACTTC
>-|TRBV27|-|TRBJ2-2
CASSSFGGTGELFF
TGTGCCAGCAGTTCCTTCGGGGGCACCGGGGAGCTGTTTTTT
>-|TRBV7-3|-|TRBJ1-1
CASSLTVDTEAFF
TGTGCCAGCAGCTTAACGGTGGATACTGAAGCTTTCTTT
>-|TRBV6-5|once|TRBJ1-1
CASSYSTGARRAFF
TGTGCCAGCAGTTACTCGACAGGCGCTCGTCGGGCTTTCTTT
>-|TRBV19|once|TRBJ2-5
CASSKGETQYF
TGTGCCAGTAGTAAGGGGGAGACCCAGTACTTC
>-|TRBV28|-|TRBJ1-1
CASSFADRRNTEAFF
TGTGCCAGCAGTTTCGCAGACAGGAGGAACACTGAAGCTTTCTTT
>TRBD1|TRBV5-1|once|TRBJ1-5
CASSPEGQFNQPQHF
TGCGCCAGCAGCCCGGAGGGACAGTTCAATCAGCCCCAGCATTTT
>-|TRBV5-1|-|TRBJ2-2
CASRRTVANTGELFF
TGCGCCAGCAGGAGGACAGTCGCGAACACCGGGGAGCTGTTTTTT
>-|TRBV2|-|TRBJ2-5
CASLGYASETQYF
TGTGCCAGCCTTGGTTACGCCAGCGAGACCCAGTACTTC
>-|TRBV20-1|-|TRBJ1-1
CSAMGQLTAFF
TGCAGTGCTATGGGACAACTAACAGCTTTCTTT
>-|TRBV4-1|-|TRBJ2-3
CASSRETRGLSTDTQYF
TGCGCCAGCAGCCGTGAAACTAGGGGGTTGAGCACAGATACGCAGTATTTT
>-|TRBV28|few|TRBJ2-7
CACSVLRKPDEQYF
TGTGCCTGCTCAGTCCTCAGAAAACCCGACGAGCAGTACTTC
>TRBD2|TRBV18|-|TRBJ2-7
CASSLAGAYEQYF
TGTGCCAGCTCACTAGCGGGAGCCTACGAGCAGTACTTC
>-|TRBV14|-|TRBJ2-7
CASSQWGQSYEQYF
TGTGCCAGCAGCCAATGGGGTCAGTCCTACGAGCAGTACTTC
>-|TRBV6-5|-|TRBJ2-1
CASSIRLADYNEQFF
TGTGCCAGCAGTATTAGATTAGCGGACTACAATGAGCAGTTCTTC
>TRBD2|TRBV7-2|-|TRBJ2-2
CASSLWLAGATGELFF
TGTGCCAGCAGCTTATGGCTAGCGGGGGCGACCGGGGAGCTGTTTTTT
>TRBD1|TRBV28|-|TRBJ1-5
CASSPGQVRSNQPQHF
TGTGCCAGCAGTCCTGGACAGGTCAGGAGCAATCAGCCCCAGCATTTT
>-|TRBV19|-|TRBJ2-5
CASSIRLAETQYF
TGTGCCAGTAGTATAAGGCTTGCGGAGACCCAGTACTTC
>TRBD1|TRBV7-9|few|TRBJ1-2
CASSPYPGTGNYGYTF
TGTGCCAGCAGCCCATACCCCGGGACAGGGAACTATGGCTACACCTTC
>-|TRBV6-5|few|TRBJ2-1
CASSFFRESEQFF
TGTGCCAGCAGTTTCTTCAGGGAATCTGAGCAGTTCTTC
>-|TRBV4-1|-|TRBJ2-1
CASSQDPSGLGWEQFF
TGCGCCAGCAGCCAAGACCCGAGCGGGCTCGGTTGGGAGCAGTTCTTC
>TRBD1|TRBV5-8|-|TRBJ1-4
CASSRKGQGNEKLFF
TGTGCCAGCAGCCGAAAGGGACAGGGGAATGAAAAACTGTTTTTT
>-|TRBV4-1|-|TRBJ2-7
CASSQEGPLARSEQYF
TGCGCCAGCAGCCAAGAAGGGCCACTCGCGAGGTCCGAGCAGTACTTC
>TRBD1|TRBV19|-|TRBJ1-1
CASSLQGRMGAFF
TGTGCCAGTAGCTTACAGGGGCGGATGGGCGCTTTCTTT
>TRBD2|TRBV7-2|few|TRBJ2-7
CASSSTSAYEQYF
TGTGCCAGCAGCTCGACTAGCGCCTACGAGCAGTACTTC
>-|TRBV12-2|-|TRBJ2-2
CASRFCQGANTGELFF
TGTGCAAGTCGCTTTTGTCAGGGGGCGAACACCGGGGAGCTGTTTTTT
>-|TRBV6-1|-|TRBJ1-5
CASIDQRNQPQHF
TGTGCCAGCATAGACCAACGGAATCAGCCCCAGCATTTT
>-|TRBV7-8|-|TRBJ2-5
CASSQGKARGGRETQYF
TGTGCCAGCAGCCAGGGGAAGGCCAGAGGTGGTCGGGAGACCCAGTACTTC
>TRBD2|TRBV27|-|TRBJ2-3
CASSFPGGPTDTQYF
TGTGCCAGCAGTTTTCCGGGGGGGCCGACAGATACGCAGTATTTT